The source of this T cell receptor (beta chain) is a study of cytomegalovirus exposure and HLA in healthy donors. Study context: The 550 to 800 first-cohort repertoires and the 95 to 150 validation repertoires shared the same platform, a later analysis reported. General study results and limits: In vitro, three CMV-associated chains proved specific for CMV antigens. According to a later analysis, TCR clusters from the first cohort tended to co-occur in the roughly 120 validation repertoires.

CDR1 and CDR2 (germline): WNHNN, SYGVQD (reference sequence). The CDR3 runs 17 residues. Trimming stripped 4 bases from V and 0 bases from J, with 15 bases between. Comment on this clone: Its antigen is currently unknown.

Libraries were prepared by immunoSEQ multiplex PCR; TCRdb keeps only in-frame clonotypes and omits some of them. The sample shows 150,000 to 200,000 clones, roughly 91% of them seen only once. This sequence was found in a man younger than 35 in good health and CMV-seropositive. Sequencing used PBMCs. The chain combines TRBV10-1 with TRBJ1-4; D not resolved. In DNA form, the CDR3 reads TGCGCCAGCAGTGTGCCCAGGTCTTTGGCAACTAATGAAAAACTGTTTTTT. Protein: CASSVPRSLATNEKLFF.